This T cell receptor (beta chain) appears in the sequencing data of a study of OX40 agonist ivuxolimab in advanced cancers. Study conclusions and caveats: Not determined was the antigen specificity of the expanded peripheral T cells.

No patient had autoimmune disease or received systemic immunosuppression. Researchers took blood at baseline, on cycle 4 day 1, and on cycle 7 day 1. This table comes from immunoSEQ multiplex PCR, and its TCRdb copy is limited to in-frame clones, with some not included. Seen here are about 99,000 clones, around 94% observed once, and the top ten hold 0.15% to 0.2%. Concerning this clone itself: What it recognizes is unknown.

V was cut by 0 bases and J by 0 bases, with 10 bases left in between. Germline V gene data show CDR1 as SGHRS and CDR2 as YFSETQ. The CDR3 extends over 15 amino acids. Sequenced here: CD4+ or CD8+ T cells sorted from blood, sampled in a trial of the OX40 agonist ivuxolimab. The TCR originated in an adult with an advanced solid tumor such as melanoma, head and neck, liver or kidney cancer. The chain has TRBV5-1 and TRBJ2-7; no firm D call. CDR3 DNA: TGCGCCAGCAGCTTGGGGCAGACCAGCTCCTACGAGCAGTACTTC. As protein: CASSLGQTSSYEQYF.